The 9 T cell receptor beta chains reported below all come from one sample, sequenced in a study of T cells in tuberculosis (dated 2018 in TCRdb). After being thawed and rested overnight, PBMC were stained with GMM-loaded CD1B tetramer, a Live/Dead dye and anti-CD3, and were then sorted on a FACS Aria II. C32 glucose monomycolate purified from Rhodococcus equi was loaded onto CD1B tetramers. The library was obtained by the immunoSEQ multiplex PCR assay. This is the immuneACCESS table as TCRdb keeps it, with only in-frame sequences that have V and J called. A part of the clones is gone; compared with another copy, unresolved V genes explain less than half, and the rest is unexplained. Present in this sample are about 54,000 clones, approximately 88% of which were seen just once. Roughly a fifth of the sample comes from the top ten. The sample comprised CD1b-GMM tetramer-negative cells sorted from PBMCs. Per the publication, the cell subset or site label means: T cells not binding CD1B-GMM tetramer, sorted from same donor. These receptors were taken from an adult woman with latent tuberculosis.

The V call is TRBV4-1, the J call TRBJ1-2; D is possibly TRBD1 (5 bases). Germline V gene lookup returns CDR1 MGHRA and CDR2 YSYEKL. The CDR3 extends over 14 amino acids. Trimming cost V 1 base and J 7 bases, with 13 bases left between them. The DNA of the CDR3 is TGCGCCAGCAGCCAAGTTTTCCAGGGCCTTGGCTACACCTTC. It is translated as CASSQVFQGLGYTF.

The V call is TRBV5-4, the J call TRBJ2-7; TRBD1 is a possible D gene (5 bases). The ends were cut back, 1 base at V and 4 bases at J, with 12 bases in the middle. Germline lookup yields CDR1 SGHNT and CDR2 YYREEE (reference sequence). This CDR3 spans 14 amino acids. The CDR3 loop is CASSLQGTAYEQYF. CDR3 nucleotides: TGTGCCAGCAGCTTGCAGGGCACGGCGTACGAGCAGTACTTC. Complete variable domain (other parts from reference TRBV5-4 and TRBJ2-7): ETGVTQSPTHLIKTRGQQVTLRCSSQSGHNTVSWYQQALGQGPQFIFQYYREEENGRGNFPPRFSGLQFPNYSSELNVNALELDDSALYLCASSLQGTAYEQYFGPGTRLTVT.

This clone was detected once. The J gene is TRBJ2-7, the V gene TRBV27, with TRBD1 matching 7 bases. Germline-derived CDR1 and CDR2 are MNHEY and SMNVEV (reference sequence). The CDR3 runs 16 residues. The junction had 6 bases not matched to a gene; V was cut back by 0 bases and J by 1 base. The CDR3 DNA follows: TGTGCCAGCAGTTTATCCTCCGGGACAGATTCCTACGAGCAGTACTTC. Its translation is CASSLSSGTDSYEQYF.

The CDR3 coding sequence is TGTGCCAGCAGCCTATTTGGACTAGCGGGGAAAGAGACCCAGTACTTC. It translates to CASSLFGLAGKETQYF. The chain employs TRBV4-2 and TRBJ2-5; 12 bases line up with TRBD2. J was trimmed by 3 bases and V by 4 bases; bases with no gene match: 6. Germline lookup yields CDR1 LGHNA and CDR2 YNFKEQ. CDR3 size: 16 residues.

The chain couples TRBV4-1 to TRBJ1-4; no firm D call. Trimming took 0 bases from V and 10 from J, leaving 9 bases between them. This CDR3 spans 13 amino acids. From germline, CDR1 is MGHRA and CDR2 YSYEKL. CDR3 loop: CASSQDTRGKLFF. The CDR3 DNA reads TGCGCCAGCAGCCAAGATACGCGGGGAAAACTGTTTTTT.

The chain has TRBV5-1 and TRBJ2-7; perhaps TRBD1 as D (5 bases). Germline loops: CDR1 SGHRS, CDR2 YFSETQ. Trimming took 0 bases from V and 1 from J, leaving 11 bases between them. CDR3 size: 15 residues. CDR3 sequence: CASSLGGQGSYEQYF. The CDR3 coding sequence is TGCGCCAGCAGCTTGGGCGGCCAGGGATCCTACGAGCAGTACTTC.

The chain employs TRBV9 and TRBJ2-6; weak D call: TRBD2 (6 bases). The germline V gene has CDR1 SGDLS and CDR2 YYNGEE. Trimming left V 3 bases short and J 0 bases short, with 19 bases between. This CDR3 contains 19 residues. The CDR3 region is CASSGLGGAKNSGANVLTF. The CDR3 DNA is TGTGCCAGCAGCGGCCTTGGAGGGGCAAAAAACTCTGGGGCCAACGTCCTGACTTTC.

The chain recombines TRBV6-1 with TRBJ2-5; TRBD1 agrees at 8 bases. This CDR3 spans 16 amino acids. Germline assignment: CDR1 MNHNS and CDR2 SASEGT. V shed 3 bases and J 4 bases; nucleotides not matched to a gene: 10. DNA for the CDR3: TGTGCCAGCAGTGAGCATCAGGGGGCTGGTGGAGAGACCCAGTACTTC. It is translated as CASSEHQGAGGETQYF.

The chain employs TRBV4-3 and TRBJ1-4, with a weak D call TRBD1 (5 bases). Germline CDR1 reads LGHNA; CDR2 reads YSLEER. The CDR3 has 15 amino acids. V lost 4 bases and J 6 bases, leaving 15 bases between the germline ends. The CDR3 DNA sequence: TGCGCCAGCAGCCTAGAAGGGGAAGCCCATGAAAAACTGTTTTTT. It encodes CASSLEGEAHEKLFF.